This TCR beta chain was found in a study of cytomegalovirus exposure and HLA in healthy donors. Study as a whole: The study placed around 85% of its approximately 400 genotyped donors in the Caucasian-associated ancestry cluster.

Unmatched junction bases numbered 3, after V lost 4 bases and J lost 5 bases. The germline CDR1 and CDR2 sequences are SGHNT and YYREEE (reference sequence). The CDR3 spans 13 residues. Study conclusions and caveats: Later work associated 16,951 TCR beta sequences with HLA alleles at 0.05 false discovery rate.

Note on this clone: Its target is unknown.

The PCR contained 60 Vbeta and 13 Jbeta primers. The assay was immunoSEQ multiplex PCR, and TCRdb's table has in-frame clones only and misses some. This table holds under 200,000 clones, almost 85% found once. The sample comprised PBMCs. V gene TRBV5-4 combines with J gene TRBJ2-1, with 7 bases aligning to TRBD2. This receptor was obtained from a woman between 50 and 59 years old in good health and CMV-seronegative. CDR3 in DNA: TGTGCCAGCAGCACGAGCGGGGACAATGAGCAGTTCTTC. It translates to CASSTSGDNEQFF.